The next 10 T cell receptor beta chains were all read from a single sample in a study of blood T cell repertoires in COVID-19. Method: immunoSEQ multiplex PCR; TCRdb's copy keeps in-frame clones and lacks some. The repertoire holds some 180,000 clones, with about 80% as singletons. Sequencing used PBMCs or T cells enriched from blood (not recorded which). Source of these receptors: a man in his sixties who had been exposed to COVID-19.

The chain links TRBV5-1 to TRBJ1-3; D possibly corresponds to TRBD1 (5 bases). The V end was cut by 4 bases, the J end by 0 bases, with 14 bases between. The CDR3 spans 16 residues. Per the germline V gene, CDR1 is SGHRS and CDR2 is YFSETQ. CDR3 protein: CASSPDHRSSGNTIYF. CDR3 bases: TGCGCCAGCAGCCCGGACCACAGGAGCTCTGGAAACACCATATATTTT.

J is TRBJ1-2 and V is TRBV5-6, with D possibly being TRBD1 (6 bases). From germline, CDR1 is SGHDT and CDR2 YYEEEE. Trimming took 4 bases from V and 2 from J, leaving 15 bases between them. CDR3 size: 15 residues. The CDR3 DNA follows: TGTGCCAGCAGCCCAACAGGGATCCCCAACTATGGCTACACCTTC. It encodes CASSPTGIPNYGYTF. Supplemented by reference TRBV5-6 and TRBJ1-2, the full variable domain reads DAGVTQSPTHLIKTRGQQVTLRCSPKSGHDTVSWYQQALGQGPQFIFQYYEEEERQRGNFPDRFSGHQFPNYSSELNVNALLLGDSALYLCASSPTGIPNYGYTFGSGTRLTVV.

The chain joins TRBV7-2 to TRBJ2-3; a possible D gene is TRBD2 (5 bases). CDR1 is SGHTA and CDR2 is FQGNSA in the germline V gene. V was cut by 3 bases and J by 10 bases, with 14 bases left in between. The CDR3 totals 13 residues. The CDR3 nucleotides are TGTGCCAGCAGCTTTCCCGGGATGATTCCGCAGTATTTT. Its translation is CASSFPGMIPQYF.

The V and J genes are TRBV19 and TRBJ2-3; the match to TRBD1 covers 8 bases. Germline-derived CDR1 and CDR2 are LNHDA and SQIVND (reference sequence). There are 13 residues in the CDR3. Trimming removed 7 bases from V and 5 bases from J; junction bases left unmatched: 5. The CDR3 DNA reads as TGTGCCAGTATGGGAGGACAGGGAGATACGCAGTATTTT. It codes for CASMGGQGDTQYF. Based on the CDR3 plus reference TRBV19 and TRBJ2-3, the full variable domain is DGGITQSPKYLFRKEGQNVTLSCEQNLNHDAMYWYRQDPGQGLRLIYYSQIVNDFQKGDIAEGYSVSREKKESFPLTVTSAQKNPTAFYLCASMGGQGDTQYFGPGTRLTVL.

The chain uses TRBV27 and TRBJ2-6; 7 bases line up with TRBD1. The CDR3 is 15 residues long. Trimming took 10 bases from V and 0 from J; bases not matched to a gene: 6. Germline loops: CDR1 MNHEY, CDR2 SMNVEV (reference sequence). The CDR3 loop reads CATTGATSGANVLTF. The CDR3 DNA reads TGTGCCACCACAGGGGCTACCTCTGGGGCCAACGTCCTGACTTTC.

The chain combines TRBV5-4 with TRBJ2-3, with D possibly matching TRBD1 (6 bases). The CDR3 runs to 15 residues. V was pared by 1 base and J by 1 base, with 10 bases between. CDR1 and CDR2 (germline): SGHNT, YYREEE (reference sequence). The CDR3 region has the DNA TGTGCCAGCAGCTTGTCGGCAGGGGGCACAGATACGCAGTATTTT. Protein: CASSLSAGGTDTQYF.

The chain links TRBV5-1 to TRBJ1-1; no definite D call. Trimming removed 1 base at V and 4 bases at J, with 8 bases between. Germline CDR1 and CDR2: SGHRS and YFSETQ. The CDR3 has 13 residues. The CDR3, as DNA: TGCGCCAGCAGCTTGATCGCGGGCACTGAAGCTTTCTTT. It yields the protein CASSLIAGTEAFF.

The chain carries TRBV6-6 and TRBJ1-2, with TRBD1 as a possible D gene (6 bases). The germline V and J ends were trimmed by 8 bases and 3 bases, with 16 bases remaining between them. Germline CDR1 and CDR2: MNHNY and SVGAGI (reference sequence). The CDR3 length is 14 residues. CDR3 bases: TGTGCCAGCCGGGCGAGGGGGTTCTACTATGGCTACACCTTC. Its protein is CASRARGFYYGYTF.

The chain recombines TRBV5-1 with TRBJ2-2, with D possibly matching TRBD1 (7 bases). Looked up from germline, CDR1 is SGHRS and CDR2 is YFSETQ. The CDR3 totals 15 residues. V was cut by 5 bases and J by 5 bases, with 16 bases left in between. Here the CDR3 reads CASSGQAGRTGELFF. CDR3 nucleotide sequence: TGCGCCAGCAGTGGACAGGCGGGAAGGACCGGGGAGCTGTTTTTT.

This CDR3 reads CARSLFRDTQYF. CDR3 coding DNA: TGTGCCAGAAGCTTATTCCGAGATACGCAGTATTTT. This chain connects TRBV5-3 to TRBJ2-3; D is undetermined. TRBV5-3 is labeled an ORF, and its function is uncertain. Trimming stripped 2 bases from V and 5 bases from J, with 6 bases between. The CDR3 length is 12 residues.